This T cell receptor beta chain was obtained from a study of blood T cell repertoires in COVID-19. Study-wide background: Collection of acute and convalescent COVID-19 samples took place in the United States, Italy and Spain.

Per the authors' pipeline: How many nucleated cells were present was estimated from reference gene primer amplification. Clones were sequenced by immunoSEQ multiplex PCR, and TCRdb holds only the in-frame ones, with some missing. V and J calls plus clone size are reproduced from that table; the DNA served to infer D and trimming. The sample shows approximately 220,000 clones, 80% to 90% of them seen only once. Unmatched junction bases numbered 8, after V lost 1 base and J lost 7 bases. The germline CDR1 and CDR2 sequences are LGHNA and YNFKEQ. This CDR3 spans 16 amino acids. Participants' reported clinical history set cohort assignment.

Sample: PBMCs or T cells enriched from blood (not recorded which). The TCR comes from a woman aged 18 to 35 in a cohort exposed to, infected with or recovered from COVID-19 (not recorded which). The J gene is TRBJ2-2, the V gene TRBV4-2, with TRBD1 matching 8 bases. The CDR3: CASSQVEGRGLGELFF. In DNA form, the CDR3 reads TGTGCCAGCAGCCAAGTTGAAGGCAGGGGGCTCGGGGAGCTGTTTTTT.